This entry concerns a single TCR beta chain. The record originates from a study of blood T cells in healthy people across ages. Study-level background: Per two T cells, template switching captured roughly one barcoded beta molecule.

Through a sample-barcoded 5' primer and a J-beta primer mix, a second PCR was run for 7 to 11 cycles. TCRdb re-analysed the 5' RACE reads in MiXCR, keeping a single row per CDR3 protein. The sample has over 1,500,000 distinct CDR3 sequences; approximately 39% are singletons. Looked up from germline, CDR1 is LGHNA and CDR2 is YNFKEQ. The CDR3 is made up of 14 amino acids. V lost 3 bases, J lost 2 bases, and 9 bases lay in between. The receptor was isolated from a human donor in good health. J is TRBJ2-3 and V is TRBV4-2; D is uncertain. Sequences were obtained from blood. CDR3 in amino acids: CASSHYLFTDTQYF. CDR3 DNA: TGTGCCAGCAGCCACTACCTTTTCACAGATACGCAGTATTTT.